The rows below give T cell receptor beta chains drawn from one sample of a study of cytomegalovirus exposure and HLA in healthy donors. Profiling relied on immunoSEQ multiplex PCR, and the TCRdb table lists in-frame clones only, not all of them. Among 90,000 to 130,000 clones listed, less than 85% were seen once. Specimen: PBMCs. Receptors originate from a man in his thirties or forties in good health and CMV-seropositive. CDR3s include the opening cysteine and the closing phenylalanine or tryptophan. Each record gives: CDR3 protein, CDR3 DNA, clone size, D gene, V gene, J gene. A D gene is named only where the DNA matches it firmly. Not all rows give a size; the values are once, few, many and, for expanded clones, a class.

CDR3 protein: CASSFVDRAYEQYF
CDR3 DNA: TGTGCCAGCAGCTTTGTGGACAGGGCCTACGAGCAGTACTTC
clone size: few
D gene: TRBD1
V gene: TRBV5-6
J gene: TRBJ2-7

CDR3 protein: CASSQDLGQGGETQYF
CDR3 DNA: TGCGCCAGCAGCCAAGATCTGGGCCAGGGGGGAGAGACCCAGTACTTC
clone size: -
D gene: -
V gene: TRBV4-3
J gene: TRBJ2-5

CDR3 protein: CASSAWTSGGSYEQYF
CDR3 DNA: TGTGCCAGTAGCGCGTGGACTAGCGGGGGATCCTACGAGCAGTACTTC
clone size: -
D gene: TRBD2
V gene: TRBV19
J gene: TRBJ2-7

CDR3 protein: CASHPRGGSTEAFF
CDR3 DNA: TGTGCCAGCCACCCCCGGGGGGGCAGCACTGAAGCTTTCTTT
clone size: -
D gene: -
V gene: TRBV28
J gene: TRBJ1-1

CDR3 protein: CASSLFRGIEAFF
CDR3 DNA: TGTGCCAGCAGTTTGTTCCGGGGAATTGAAGCTTTCTTT
clone size: -
D gene: -
V gene: TRBV27
J gene: TRBJ1-1

CDR3 protein: CASSTDYNEQFF
CDR3 DNA: TGTGCCAGCAGTACTGACTACAATGAGCAGTTCTTC
clone size: -
D gene: -
V gene: TRBV27
J gene: TRBJ2-1

CDR3 protein: CASSSPRGYQPQHF
CDR3 DNA: TGTGCCAGCAGTTCACCGAGGGGGTATCAGCCCCAGCATTTT
clone size: -
D gene: -
V gene: TRBV28
J gene: TRBJ1-5

CDR3 protein: CASSWTRVNTGELFF
CDR3 DNA: TGCGCCAGCAGCTGGACACGGGTAAACACCGGGGAGCTGTTTTTT
clone size: -
D gene: -
V gene: TRBV5-1
J gene: TRBJ2-2

CDR3 protein: CASRPGTTALSYGYTF
CDR3 DNA: TGTGCCAGCAGACCGGGGACTACGGCGCTTAGCTATGGCTACACCTTC
clone size: once
D gene: -
V gene: TRBV28
J gene: TRBJ1-2

CDR3 protein: CASKSGGAYEQYF
CDR3 DNA: TGTGCCAGCAAAAGCGGGGGGGCCTACGAGCAGTACTTC
clone size: few
D gene: TRBD2
V gene: TRBV6-5
J gene: TRBJ2-7

CDR3 protein: CASKGTGSYGYTF
CDR3 DNA: TGTGCCAGCAAGGGGACAGGGAGCTATGGCTACACCTTC
clone size: -
D gene: TRBD1
V gene: TRBV28
J gene: TRBJ1-2

CDR3 protein: CASSLGQAGNTIYF
CDR3 DNA: TGTGCCAGCAGCTTGGGTCAGGCTGGAAACACCATATATTTT
clone size: -
D gene: -
V gene: TRBV5-4
J gene: TRBJ1-3

CDR3 protein: CASSDSTGGVGTDTQYF
CDR3 DNA: TGTGCCAGCAGTGACTCGACAGGGGGGGTGGGCACAGATACGCAGTATTTT
clone size: few
D gene: TRBD1
V gene: TRBV6-4
J gene: TRBJ2-3

CDR3 protein: CASSSRGERYEQYF
CDR3 DNA: TGTGCCAGCAGTTCTCGGGGGGAGCGCTACGAGCAGTACTTC
clone size: -
D gene: TRBD2
V gene: TRBV27
J gene: TRBJ2-7

CDR3 protein: CASSLWENAYNEQFF
CDR3 DNA: TGCGCCAGCAGCCTTTGGGAGAATGCCTACAATGAGCAGTTCTTC
clone size: -
D gene: -
V gene: TRBV4-3
J gene: TRBJ2-1

CDR3 protein: CASSLAQGIGYGYTF
CDR3 DNA: TGTGCCAGCAGCTTAGCGCAGGGAATCGGCTATGGCTACACCTTC
clone size: -
D gene: -
V gene: TRBV7-2
J gene: TRBJ1-2

CDR3 protein: CASSLAPTDTQYF
CDR3 DNA: TGTGCCAGCAGCTTGGCACCGACAGATACGCAGTATTTT
clone size: -
D gene: -
V gene: TRBV27
J gene: TRBJ2-3

CDR3 protein: CASSVAFGGYTF
CDR3 DNA: TGTGCCAGCAGCGTGGCTTTTGGTGGCTACACCTTC
clone size: -
D gene: -
V gene: TRBV9
J gene: TRBJ1-2

CDR3 protein: CASSVGAGSNEQYF
CDR3 DNA: TGTGCCAGCAGCGTAGGTGCAGGGTCCAACGAGCAGTACTTC
clone size: once
D gene: -
V gene: TRBV9
J gene: TRBJ2-7

CDR3 protein: CASSFSFGGPTSTDTQYF
CDR3 DNA: TGTGCCAGCAGTTTCTCCTTCGGAGGGCCAACTTCCACAGATACGCAGTATTTT
clone size: -
D gene: -
V gene: TRBV27
J gene: TRBJ2-3

CDR3 protein: CSVVGTGGPRDTEAFF
CDR3 DNA: TGCAGCGTTGTCGGGACAGGGGGTCCCCGGGACACTGAAGCTTTCTTT
clone size: -
D gene: TRBD1
V gene: TRBV29-1
J gene: TRBJ1-1

CDR3 protein: CASTLGLTGGIVKNSQYF
CDR3 DNA: TGCGCCAGCACCCTTGGGCTTACAGGGGGCATCGTCAAAAACAGTCAGTACTTC
clone size: -
D gene: TRBD1
V gene: TRBV5-1
J gene: TRBJ2-4